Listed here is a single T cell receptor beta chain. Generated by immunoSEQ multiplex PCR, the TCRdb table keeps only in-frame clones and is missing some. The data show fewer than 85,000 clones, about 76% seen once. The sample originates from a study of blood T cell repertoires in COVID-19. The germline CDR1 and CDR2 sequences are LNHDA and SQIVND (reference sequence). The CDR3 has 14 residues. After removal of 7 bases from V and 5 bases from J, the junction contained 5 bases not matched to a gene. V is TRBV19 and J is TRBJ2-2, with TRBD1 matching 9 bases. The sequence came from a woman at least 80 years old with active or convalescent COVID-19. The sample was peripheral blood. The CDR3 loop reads CASIGTGLTGELFF. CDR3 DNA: TGTGCCAGTATCGGGACAGGGCTTACCGGGGAGCTGTTTTTT.